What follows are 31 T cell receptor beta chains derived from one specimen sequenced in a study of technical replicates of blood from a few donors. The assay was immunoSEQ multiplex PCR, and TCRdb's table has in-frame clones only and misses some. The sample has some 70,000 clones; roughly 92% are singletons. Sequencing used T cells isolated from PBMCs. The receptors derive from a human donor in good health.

The CDR3 sequence is CASSQAGWSTDTQYF. DNA for the CDR3: TGTGCCAGCAGCCAAGCAGGTTGGAGCACAGATACGCAGTATTTT. The chain recombines TRBV11-2 with TRBJ2-3; no clear D gene. Germline V CDR1 and CDR2: SGHAT, FQNNGV. V lost 5 bases and J 0 bases, leaving 12 bases between the germline ends. The CDR3 totals 15 residues.

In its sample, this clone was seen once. DNA for the CDR3: TGTGCCAGCAGCTCCCGACTAGCGGGAGGCATAGATGAGCAGTTCTTC. Translating gives CASSSRLAGGIDEQFF. The chain combines TRBV7-2 with TRBJ2-1, with 13 bases fitting TRBD2. Germline-derived CDR1 and CDR2 are SGHTA and FQGNSA. The J segment lost 8 bases and the V segment lost 4 bases, leaving 8 bases of the junction unmatched. The CDR3 has 16 amino acids.

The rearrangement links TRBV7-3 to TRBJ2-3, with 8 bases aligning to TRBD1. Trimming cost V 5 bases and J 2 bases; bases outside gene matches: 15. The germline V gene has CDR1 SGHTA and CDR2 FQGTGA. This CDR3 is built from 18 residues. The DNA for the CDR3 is TGTGCCAGCAGCCCGATGCAGGGGGCCTGGGCTCTCACAGATACGCAGTATTTT. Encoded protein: CASSPMQGAWALTDTQYF.

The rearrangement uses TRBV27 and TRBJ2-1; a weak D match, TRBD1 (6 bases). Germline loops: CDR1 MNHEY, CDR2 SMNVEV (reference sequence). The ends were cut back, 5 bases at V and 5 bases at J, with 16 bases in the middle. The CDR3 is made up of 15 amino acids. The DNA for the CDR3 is TGTGCCAGCAGTACATCAGGGGAACGGAACAATGAGCAGTTCTTC. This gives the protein CASSTSGERNNEQFF.

The CDR3 DNA is TGTGCCAGCAGTTCCGGACAGGGGTACTACGAGCAGTACTTC. It specifies CASSSGQGYYEQYF. The chain is built from TRBV6-5 and TRBJ2-7; 9 bases align to TRBD1. Germline CDR1 and CDR2: MNHEY and SVGAGI. The CDR3 totals 14 residues. With 4 bases clipped from V and 3 bases from J, the junction kept 4 bases outside the gene matches.

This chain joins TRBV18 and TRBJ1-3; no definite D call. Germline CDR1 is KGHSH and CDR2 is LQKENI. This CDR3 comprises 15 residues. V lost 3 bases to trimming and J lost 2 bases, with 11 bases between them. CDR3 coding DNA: TGTGCCAGCTCACCGACGAGAGAGGCTGGAAACACCATATATTTT. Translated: CASSPTREAGNTIYF. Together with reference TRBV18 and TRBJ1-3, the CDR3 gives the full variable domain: NAGVMQNPRHLVRRRGQEARLRCSPMKGHSHVYWYRQLPEEGLKFMVYLQKENIIDESGMPKERFSAEFPKEGPSILRIQQVVRGDSAAYFCASSPTREAGNTIYFGEGSWLTVV.

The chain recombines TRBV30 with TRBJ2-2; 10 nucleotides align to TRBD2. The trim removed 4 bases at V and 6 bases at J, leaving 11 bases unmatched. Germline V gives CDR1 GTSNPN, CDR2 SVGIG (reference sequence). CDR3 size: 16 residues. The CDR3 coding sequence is TGTGCCTGGAACCTAGCGGGAGCTCCCATCGCCGGGGAGCTGTTTTTT. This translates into CAWNLAGAPIAGELFF.

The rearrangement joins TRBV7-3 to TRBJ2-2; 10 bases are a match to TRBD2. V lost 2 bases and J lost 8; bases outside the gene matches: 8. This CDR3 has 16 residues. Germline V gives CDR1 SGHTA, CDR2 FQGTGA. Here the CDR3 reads CASSLGLAGVSGELFF. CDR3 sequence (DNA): TGTGCCAGCAGCTTAGGGCTAGCGGGAGTATCAGGGGAGCTGTTTTTT.

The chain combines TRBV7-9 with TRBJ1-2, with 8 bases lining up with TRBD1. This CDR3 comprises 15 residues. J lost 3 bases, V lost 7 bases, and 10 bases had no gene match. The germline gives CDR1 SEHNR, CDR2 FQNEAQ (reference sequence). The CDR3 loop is CASTPPRGLHYGYTF. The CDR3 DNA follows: TGTGCCAGCACCCCTCCCAGGGGGCTTCACTATGGCTACACCTTC.

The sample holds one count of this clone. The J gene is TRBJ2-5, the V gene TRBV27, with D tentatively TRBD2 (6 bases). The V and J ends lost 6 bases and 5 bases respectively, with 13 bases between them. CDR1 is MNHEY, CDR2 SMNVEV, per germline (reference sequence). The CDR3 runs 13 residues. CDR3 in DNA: TGTGCCAGCAGACTGGCAGGGAGGGAGACCCAGTACTTC. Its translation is CASRLAGRETQYF.

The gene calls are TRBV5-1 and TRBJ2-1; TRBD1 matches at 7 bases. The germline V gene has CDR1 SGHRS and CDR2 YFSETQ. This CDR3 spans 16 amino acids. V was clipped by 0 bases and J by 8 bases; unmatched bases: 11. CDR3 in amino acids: CASSLGVGGVRDEQFF. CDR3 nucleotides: TGCGCCAGCAGCTTGGGGGTAGGGGGCGTTCGCGATGAGCAGTTCTTC.

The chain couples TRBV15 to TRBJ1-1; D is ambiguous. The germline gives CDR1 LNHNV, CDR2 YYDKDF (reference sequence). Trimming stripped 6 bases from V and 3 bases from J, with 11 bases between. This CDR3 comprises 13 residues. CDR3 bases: TGTGCCACCAGGAAGAGAAGCTACACTGAAGCTTTCTTT. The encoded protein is CATRKRSYTEAFF. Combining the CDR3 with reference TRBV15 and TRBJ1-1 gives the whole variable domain DAMVIQNPRYQVTQFGKPVTLSCSQTLNHNVMYWYQQKSSQAPKLLFHYYDKDFNNEADTPDNFQSRRPNTSFCFLDIRSPGLGDTAMYLCATRKRSYTEAFFGQGTRLTVV.

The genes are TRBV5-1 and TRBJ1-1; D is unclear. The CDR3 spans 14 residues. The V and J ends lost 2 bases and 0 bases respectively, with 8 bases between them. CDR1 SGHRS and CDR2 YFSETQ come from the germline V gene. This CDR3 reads CASSLKHMNTEAFF. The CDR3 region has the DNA TGCGCCAGCAGCTTAAAACACATGAACACTGAAGCTTTCTTT.

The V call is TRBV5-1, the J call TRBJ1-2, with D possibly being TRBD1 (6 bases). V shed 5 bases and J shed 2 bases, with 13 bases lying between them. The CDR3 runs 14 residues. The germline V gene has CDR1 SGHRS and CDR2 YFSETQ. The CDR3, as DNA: TGCGCCAGCAGATTAACAGGGACAAACTATGGCTACACCTTC. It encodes CASRLTGTNYGYTF. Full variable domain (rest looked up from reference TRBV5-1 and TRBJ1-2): KAGVTQTPRYLIKTRGQQVTLSCSPISGHRSVSWYQQTPGQGLQFLFEYFSETQRNKGNFPGRFSGRQFSNSRSEMNVSTLELGDSALYLCASRLTGTNYGYTFGSGTRLTVV.

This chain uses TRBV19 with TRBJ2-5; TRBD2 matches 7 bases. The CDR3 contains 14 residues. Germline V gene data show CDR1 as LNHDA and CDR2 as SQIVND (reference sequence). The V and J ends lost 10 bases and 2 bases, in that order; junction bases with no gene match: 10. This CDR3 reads CATRGEVWQETQYF. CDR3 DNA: TGTGCCACCCGGGGGGAGGTGTGGCAAGAGACCCAGTACTTC.

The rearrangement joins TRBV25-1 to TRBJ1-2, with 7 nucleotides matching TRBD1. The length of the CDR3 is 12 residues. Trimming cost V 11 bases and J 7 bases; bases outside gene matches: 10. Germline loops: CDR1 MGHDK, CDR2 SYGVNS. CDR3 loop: CASDAGGAGYTF. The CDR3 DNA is TGTGCCTCAGATGCAGGGGGAGCTGGCTACACCTTC.

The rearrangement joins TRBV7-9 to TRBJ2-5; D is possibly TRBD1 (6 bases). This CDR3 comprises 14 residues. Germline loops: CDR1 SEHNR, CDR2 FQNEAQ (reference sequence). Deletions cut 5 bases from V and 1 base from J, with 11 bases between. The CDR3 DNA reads TGTGCCAGCAGCCCGCGACAGGTCCAAGAGACCCAGTACTTC. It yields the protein CASSPRQVQETQYF.

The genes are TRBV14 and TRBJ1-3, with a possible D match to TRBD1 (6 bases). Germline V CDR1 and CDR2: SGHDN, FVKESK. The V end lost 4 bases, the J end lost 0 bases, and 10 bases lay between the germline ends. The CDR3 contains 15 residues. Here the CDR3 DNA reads TGTGCCAGCAGCCTAGGACAGCACTCTGGAAACACCATATATTTT. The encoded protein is CASSLGQHSGNTIYF.

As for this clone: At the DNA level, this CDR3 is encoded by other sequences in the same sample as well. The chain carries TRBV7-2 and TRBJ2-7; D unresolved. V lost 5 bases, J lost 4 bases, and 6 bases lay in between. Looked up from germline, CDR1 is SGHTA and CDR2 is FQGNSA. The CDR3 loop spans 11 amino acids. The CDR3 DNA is TGTGCCAGCAGCGATAGATACGAGCAGTACTTC. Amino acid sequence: CASSDRYEQYF.

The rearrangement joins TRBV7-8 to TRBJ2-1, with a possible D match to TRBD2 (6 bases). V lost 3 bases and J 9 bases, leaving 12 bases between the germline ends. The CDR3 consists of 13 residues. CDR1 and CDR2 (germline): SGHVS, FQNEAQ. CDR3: CASSFPLAGEQFF. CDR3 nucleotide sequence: TGTGCCAGCAGCTTTCCACTAGCTGGTGAGCAGTTCTTC.

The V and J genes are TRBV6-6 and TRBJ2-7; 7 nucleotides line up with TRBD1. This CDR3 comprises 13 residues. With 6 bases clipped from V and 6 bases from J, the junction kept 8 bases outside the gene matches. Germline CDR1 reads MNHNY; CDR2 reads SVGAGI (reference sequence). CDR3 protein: CASSQDRVSEQYF. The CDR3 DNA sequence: TGTGCCAGCAGCCAAGACAGGGTGAGCGAGCAGTACTTC.

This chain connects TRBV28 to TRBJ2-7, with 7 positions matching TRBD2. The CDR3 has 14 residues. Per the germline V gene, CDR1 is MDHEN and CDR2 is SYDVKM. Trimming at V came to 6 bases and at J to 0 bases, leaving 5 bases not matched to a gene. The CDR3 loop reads CASSPSGNSYEQYF. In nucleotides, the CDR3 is TGTGCCAGCAGCCCTAGCGGTAACTCCTACGAGCAGTACTTC.

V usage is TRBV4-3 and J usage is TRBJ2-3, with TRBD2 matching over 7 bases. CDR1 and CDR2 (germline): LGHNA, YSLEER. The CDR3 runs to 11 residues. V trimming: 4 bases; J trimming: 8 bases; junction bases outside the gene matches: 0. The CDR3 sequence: CASSPGGTQYF. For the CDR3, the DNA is TGCGCCAGCAGCCCGGGGGGTACGCAGTATTTT.

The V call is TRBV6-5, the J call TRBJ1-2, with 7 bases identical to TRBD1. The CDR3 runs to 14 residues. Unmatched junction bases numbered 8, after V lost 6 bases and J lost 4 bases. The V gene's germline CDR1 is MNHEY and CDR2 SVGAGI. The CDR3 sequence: CASRRRGLSYGYTF. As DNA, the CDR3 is TGTGCCAGCAGGCGGAGGGGGCTCAGCTATGGCTACACCTTC.

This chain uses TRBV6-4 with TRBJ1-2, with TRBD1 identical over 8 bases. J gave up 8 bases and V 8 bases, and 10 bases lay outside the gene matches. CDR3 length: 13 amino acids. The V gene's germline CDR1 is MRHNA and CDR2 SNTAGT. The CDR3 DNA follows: TGTGCCAGCGAGTGCAGGGGGCGCCGGGGCTACACCTTC. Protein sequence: CASECRGRRGYTF.

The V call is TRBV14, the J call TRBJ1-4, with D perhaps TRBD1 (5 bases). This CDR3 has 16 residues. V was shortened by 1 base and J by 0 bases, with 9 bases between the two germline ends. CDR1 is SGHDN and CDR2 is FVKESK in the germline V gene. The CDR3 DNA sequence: TGTGCCAGCAGCCAAGGAGACAGTGCAACTAATGAAAAACTGTTTTTT. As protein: CASSQGDSATNEKLFF.

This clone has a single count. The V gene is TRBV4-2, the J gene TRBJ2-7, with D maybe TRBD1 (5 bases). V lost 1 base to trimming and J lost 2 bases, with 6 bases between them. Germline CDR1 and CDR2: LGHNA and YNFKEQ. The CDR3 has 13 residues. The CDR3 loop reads CASSQVGAYEQYF. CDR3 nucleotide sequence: TGTGCCAGCAGCCAAGTAGGGGCCTACGAGCAGTACTTC.

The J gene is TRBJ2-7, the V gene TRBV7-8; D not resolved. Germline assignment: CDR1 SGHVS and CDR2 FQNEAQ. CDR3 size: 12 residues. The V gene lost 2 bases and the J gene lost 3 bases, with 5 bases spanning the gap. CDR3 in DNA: TGTGCCAGCAGCTTACAGGACTACGAGCAGTACTTC. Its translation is CASSLQDYEQYF.

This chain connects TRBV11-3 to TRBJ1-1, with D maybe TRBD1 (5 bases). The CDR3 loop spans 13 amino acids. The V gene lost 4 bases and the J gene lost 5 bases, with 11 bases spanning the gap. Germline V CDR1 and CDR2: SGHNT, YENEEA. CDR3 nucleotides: TGTGCCAGCAGCTACCTCCGGGGGACTGAAGCTTTCTTT. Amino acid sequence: CASSYLRGTEAFF. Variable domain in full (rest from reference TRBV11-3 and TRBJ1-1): EAGVVQSPRYKIIEKKQPVAFWCNPISGHNTLYWYLQNLGQGPELLIRYENEEAVDDSQLPKDRFSAERLKGVDSTLKIQPAELGDSAVYLCASSYLRGTEAFFGQGTRLTVV.

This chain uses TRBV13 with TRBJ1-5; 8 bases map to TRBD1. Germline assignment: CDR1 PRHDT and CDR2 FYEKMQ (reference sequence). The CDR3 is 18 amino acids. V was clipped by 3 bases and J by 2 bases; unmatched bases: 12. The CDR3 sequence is CASSFSTGGDPGNQPQHF. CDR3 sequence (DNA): TGTGCCAGCAGCTTTTCTACAGGGGGGGATCCAGGCAATCAGCCCCAGCATTTT.

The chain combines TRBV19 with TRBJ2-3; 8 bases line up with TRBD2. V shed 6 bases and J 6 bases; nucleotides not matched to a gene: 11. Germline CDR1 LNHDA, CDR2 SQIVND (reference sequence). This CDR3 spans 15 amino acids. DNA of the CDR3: TGTGCCAGTAGCTGGGGGCGGGAGGAGTTTGATACGCAGTATTTT. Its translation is CASSWGREEFDTQYF.